What follows are 12 T cell receptor beta chains derived from one specimen sequenced in a study of tumor-infiltrating lymphocytes in primary liver carcinoma. Germline DNA was extracted alongside blood RNA, which was obtained from unsorted whole blood. A constant-region primer primed TCR beta cDNA synthesis from 450 to 550 ng of total RNA. ARM-PCR, slightly modified, supplied the TCR beta libraries through three nested multiplex PCR rounds. Each of the first two PCR rounds ran about 9 cycles with TRBV1-TRBV30 forward and C-beta reverse primers. TCRdb reprocessed the multiplex PCR reads via MiXCR and lists one record per CDR3 protein. The table lists 300,000 to 350,000 distinct CDR3 sequences, roughly 60% of them singletons, with approximately 17% in the top ten. Material for sequencing was peripheral blood. The receptors derive from a woman under 40 with primary liver carcinoma and hepatitis B virus infection.

The rearrangement joins TRBV7-2 to TRBJ2-3, with D perhaps matching TRBD2 (5 bases). The CDR3 totals 14 residues. V lost 5 bases, J lost 4 bases, and 13 bases lay in between. The germline CDR1 and CDR2 sequences are SGHTA and FQGNSA. This CDR3 is CASSHLASADTQYF. In nucleotides, the CDR3 is TGTGCCAGCAGCCACTTAGCGTCCGCAGATACGCAGTATTTT. The full variable domain, completed using reference TRBV7-2 and TRBJ2-3, is GAGVSQSPSNKVTEKGKDVELRCDPISGHTALYWYRQSLGQGLEFLIYFQGNSAPDKSGLPSDRFSAERTGGSVSTLTIQRTQQEDSAVYLCASSHLASADTQYFGPGTRLTVL.

On this clonotype itself: The junction departs from the called germline gene at one end, perhaps through a read error. This rearrangement joins TRBV11-2 to TRBJ2-2; tentative D call: TRBD2 (5 bases). From germline, CDR1 is SGHAT and CDR2 FQNNGV. The CDR3 sequence is 12 residues long. CDR3 DNA sequence: TGCGCCAACAGCCTCTTCGGACTGGAGCTGTTTTTT. Its translation is CANSLFGLELFF.

The V gene is TRBV6-6, the J gene TRBJ2-3; D call uncertain. CDR3 length equals 13 residues. V lost 2 bases, J lost 1 base, and 4 bases lay in between. Germline CDR1 is MNHNY and CDR2 is SVGAGI (reference sequence). DNA of the CDR3: TGTGCCAGCAGTTACGGCGGCACAGATACGCAGTATTTT. Translated, it gives CASSYGGTDTQYF.

Regarding this clonotype: This could be a read error, since a much larger clone is one nucleotide away. This likely comes from a read error, as the CDR3 has no conserved phenylalanine or tryptophan at its end. V usage is TRBV5-5 and J usage is TRBJ1-6; D not certain. The CDR3 loop spans 13 amino acids. The V end lost 6 bases, the J end lost 10 bases, and 14 bases lay between the germline ends. The V gene's germline CDR1 is SGHKS and CDR2 YYEKEE (reference sequence). This chain's CDR3 is CASTITAGSPLHI. The CDR3 region has the DNA TGTGCCAGCACCATAACGGCGGGCTCACCCCTCCACATT.

Notes on this clonotype: The junction and the germline gene differ at one end; a read error may be behind it. The chain uses TRBV6-6 and TRBJ2-7; 9 bases map to TRBD2. This CDR3 is 14 amino acids long. Looked up from germline, CDR1 is MNHNY and CDR2 is SVGAGI (reference sequence). The CDR3 coding sequence is TGTGCCAGTAGTTTAGGGACTAGCTGGAATGAGCAGTACTTC. Protein: CASSLGTSWNEQYF.

In the case of this clonotype: Since no conserved phenylalanine or tryptophan closes the CDR3, a read error is the likely cause. The chain recombines TRBV30 with TRBJ2-3; TRBD2 aligns across 12 bases. This CDR3 is built from 21 residues. Germline loops: CDR1 GTSNPN, CDR2 SVGIG (reference sequence). Trimming cost V 2 bases and J 1 base; bases outside gene matches: 19. In DNA form, the CDR3 reads TGTGCCTGGAGTACCCGACCCCACTTCATGCGACTAGCGGGAGGCACAGATACGCAGTATTCT. Its translation is CAWSTRPHFMRLAGGTDTQYS.

About this clonotype itself: One end of the junction fails to match germline, which may point to a read error. The V call is TRBV28, the J call TRBJ1-1; 8 bases fit TRBD1. The length of the CDR3 is 14 residues. Germline CDR1 reads MDHEN; CDR2 reads SYDVKM. The CDR3 region is CASRVDRGHREALF. In nucleotides, the CDR3 is TGTGCCAGCAGGGTCGACAGGGGACATAGGGAAGCTTTATTT. The full variable domain, completed using reference TRBV28 and TRBJ1-1, is DVKVTQSSRYLVKRTGEKVFLECVQDMDHENMFWYRQDPGLGLRLIYFSYDVKMKEKGDIPEGYSVSREKKERFSLILESASTNQTSMYLCASRVDRGHREALFGQGTRLTVV.

J is TRBJ1-2 and V is TRBV12-3 or TRBV12-4; D might be TRBD1 (5 bases). This CDR3 is 15 amino acids long. The ends were cut back, 3 bases at V and 3 bases at J, with 14 bases in the middle. CDR3 protein: CASSLGGAPYYGYTF. The CDR3 bases are TGTGCCAGCAGTTTGGGGGGTGCCCCATACTATGGCTACACCTTC.

At least ten counts were recorded for this clonotype. This chain links TRBV7-9 with TRBJ2-1; TRBD2 agrees at 7 bases. Trimming at V came to 2 bases and at J to 2 bases, leaving 3 bases not matched to a gene. CDR3 size: 15 residues. Germline CDR1 and CDR2: SEHNR and FQNEAQ (reference sequence). The CDR3 bases are TGTGCCAGCAGCTTACGCGGGAGCCCCTACAATGAGCAGTTCTTC. Translated, it gives CASSLRGSPYNEQFF. The full variable domain, with the rest looked up from reference TRBV7-9 and TRBJ2-1, is DTGVSQNPRHKITKRGQNVTFRCDPISEHNRLYWYRQTLGQGPEFLTYFQNEAQLEKSRLLSDRFSAERPKGSFSTLEIQRTEQGDSAMYLCASSLRGSPYNEQFFGPGTRLTVL.

This clonotype was observed a handful of times. The V gene is TRBV6-2 or TRBV6-3, the J gene TRBJ2-2, with TRBD1 identical over 7 bases. The germline CDR1 and CDR2 sequences are MNHEY and SVGEGT. This CDR3 is 12 amino acids long. The V segment lost 7 bases and the J segment 15 bases; nucleotides outside the gene matches: 11. Here the CDR3 DNA reads TGTGCCAGCAATAACTGGGACAGAAGGTTGTTTTTT. Translation gives CASNNWDRRLFF.

This clonotype was observed once. The rearrangement uses TRBV5-4 and TRBJ1-1; D might be TRBD1 (5 bases). V was cut by 2 bases and J by 8 bases, with 19 bases left in between. CDR3 size: 15 residues. The germline gives CDR1 SGHNT, CDR2 YYREEE (reference sequence). The chain's CDR3 is CASSLVGVDSPEAFF. CDR3 sequence (DNA): TGTGCCAGCAGCTTAGTAGGTGTAGACAGCCCAGAAGCTTTCTTT.

A note on this clonotype: Its ends do not fully match the called genes, so a read error is possible. The chain couples TRBV12-3 or TRBV12-4 to TRBJ1-6; 7 bases map to TRBD1. This CDR3 has 15 residues. This CDR3 reads CASSFLTGTNSHLHF. CDR3 bases: TGTGCCAGCAGTTTTTTGACAGGGACAAATTCACACCTCCACTTT.